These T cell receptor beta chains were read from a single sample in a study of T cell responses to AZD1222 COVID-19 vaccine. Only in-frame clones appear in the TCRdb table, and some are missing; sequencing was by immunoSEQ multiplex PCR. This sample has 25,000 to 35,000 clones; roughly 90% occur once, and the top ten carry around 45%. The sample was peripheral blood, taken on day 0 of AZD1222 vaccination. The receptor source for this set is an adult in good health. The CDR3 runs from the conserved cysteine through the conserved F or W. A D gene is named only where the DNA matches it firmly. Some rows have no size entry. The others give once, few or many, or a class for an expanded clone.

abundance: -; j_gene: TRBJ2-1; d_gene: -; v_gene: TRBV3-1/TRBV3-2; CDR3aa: CASSLNDGAGEQFF; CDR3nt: TGTGCCAGCAGCCTAAACGACGGCGCTGGTGAGCAGTTCTTC
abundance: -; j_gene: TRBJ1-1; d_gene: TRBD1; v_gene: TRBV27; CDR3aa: CASVDFRGRDTEAFF; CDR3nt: TGTGCCAGCGTCGATTTCAGGGGGCGGGACACTGAAGCTTTCTTT
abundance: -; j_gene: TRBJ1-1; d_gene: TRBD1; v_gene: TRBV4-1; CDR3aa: CASSRTGVTEAFF; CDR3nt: TGCGCCAGCAGCCGAACAGGGGTAACTGAAGCTTTCTTT
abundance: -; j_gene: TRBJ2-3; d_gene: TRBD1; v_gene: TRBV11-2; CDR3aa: CASSLRTGETDTQYF; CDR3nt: TGTGCCAGCAGCTTACGGACAGGGGAAACAGATACGCAGTATTTT
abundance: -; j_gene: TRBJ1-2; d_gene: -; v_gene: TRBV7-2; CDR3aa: CASSVNRVGYGYTF; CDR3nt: TGTGCCAGCAGCGTGAACAGGGTCGGGTATGGCTACACCTTC
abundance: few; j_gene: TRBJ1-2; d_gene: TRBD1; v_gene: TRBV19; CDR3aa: CASGSTGPGLNYGYTF; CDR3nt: TGTGCCAGCGGTTCGACAGGGCCTGGGCTTAACTATGGCTACACCTTC
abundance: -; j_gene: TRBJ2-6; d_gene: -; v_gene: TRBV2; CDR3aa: CASSEAGSGANVLTF; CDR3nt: TGTGCCAGCAGTGAAGCGGGCTCTGGGGCCAACGTCCTGACTTTC
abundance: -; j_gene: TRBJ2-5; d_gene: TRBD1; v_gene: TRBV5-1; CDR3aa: CASSPTGTGSPSQETQYF; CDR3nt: TGCGCCAGCAGCCCCACCGGGACAGGGTCACCCTCCCAAGAGACCCAGTACTTC
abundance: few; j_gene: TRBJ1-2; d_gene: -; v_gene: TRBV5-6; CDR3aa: CASSRQGLSNYGYTF; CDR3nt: TGTGCCAGCAGCAGGCAAGGGTTGTCGAACTATGGCTACACCTTC
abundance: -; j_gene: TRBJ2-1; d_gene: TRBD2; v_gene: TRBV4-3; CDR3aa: CASSRNSGGLIYNEQFF; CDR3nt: TGCGCCAGCAGCCGGAATAGCGGGGGGCTCATCTACAATGAGCAGTTCTTC
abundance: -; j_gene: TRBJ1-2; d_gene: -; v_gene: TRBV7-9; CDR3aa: CASSRLGYGYTF; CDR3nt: TGTGCCAGCAGCCGCCTCGGCTATGGCTACACCTTC
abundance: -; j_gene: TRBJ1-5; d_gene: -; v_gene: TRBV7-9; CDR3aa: CASSFTGLGQPQHF; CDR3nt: TGTGCCAGCAGCTTTACAGGGCTCGGTCAGCCCCAGCATTTT
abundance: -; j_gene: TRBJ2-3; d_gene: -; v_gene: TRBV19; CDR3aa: CASSLTDTQYF; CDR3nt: TGTGCCAGTAGCCTCACAGATACGCAGTATTTT
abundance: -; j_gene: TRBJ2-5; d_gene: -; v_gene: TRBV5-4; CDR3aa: CASSPGGDGVPYF; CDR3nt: TGTGCCAGCAGCCCCGGCGGGGACGGGGTACCGTACTTC
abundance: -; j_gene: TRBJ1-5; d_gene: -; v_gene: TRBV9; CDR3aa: CASSAGQPNQPQHF; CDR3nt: TGTGCCAGCAGCGCCGGACAGCCTAATCAGCCCCAGCATTTT
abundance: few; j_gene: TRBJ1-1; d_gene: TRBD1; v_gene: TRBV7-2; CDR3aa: CASSSRGGQGNTEAFF; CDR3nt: TGTGCCAGCAGCTCTAGAGGGGGACAGGGGAACACTGAAGCTTTCTTT
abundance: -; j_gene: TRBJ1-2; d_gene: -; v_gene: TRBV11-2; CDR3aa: CASSLSRAQGYTF; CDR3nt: TGTGCCAGCAGCTTATCCCGGGCACAGGGCTACACCTTC
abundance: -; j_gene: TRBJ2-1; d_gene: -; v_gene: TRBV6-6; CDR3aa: CASSPQGGGYNEQFF; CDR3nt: TGTGCCAGCAGCCCTCAAGGGGGGGGCTACAATGAGCAGTTCTTC
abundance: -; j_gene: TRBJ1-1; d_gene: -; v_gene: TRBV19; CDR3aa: CASSVRQNTEAFF; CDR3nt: TGTGCCAGTAGTGTTCGGCAGAACACTGAAGCTTTCTTT
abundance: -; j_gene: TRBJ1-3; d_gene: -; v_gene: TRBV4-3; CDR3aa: CASSQGAGTGSGNTIYF; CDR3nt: TGCGCCAGCAGCCAAGGGGCCGGGACGGGGTCTGGAAACACCATATATTTT
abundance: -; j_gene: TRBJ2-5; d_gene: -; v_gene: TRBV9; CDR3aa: CASSAEVGLPEETQYF; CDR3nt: TGTGCCAGCAGCGCTGAGGTTGGCCTACCAGAGGAGACCCAGTACTTC
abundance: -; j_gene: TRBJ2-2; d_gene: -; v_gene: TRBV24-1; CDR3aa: CASGTPNTGELFF; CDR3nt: TGTGCCAGCGGGACACCAAACACCGGGGAGCTGTTTTTT
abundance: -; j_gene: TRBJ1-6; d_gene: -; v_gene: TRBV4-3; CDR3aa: CASRGGGNSPLHF; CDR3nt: TGCGCCAGCAGAGGGGGGGGAAATTCACCCCTCCACTTT
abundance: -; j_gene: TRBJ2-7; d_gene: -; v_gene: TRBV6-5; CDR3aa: CASLGRSSYEQYF; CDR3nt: TGTGCCAGCCTAGGACGCAGCTCCTACGAGCAGTACTTC
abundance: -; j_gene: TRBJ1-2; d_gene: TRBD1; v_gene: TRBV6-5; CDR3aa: CASRIIGTGQGYTF; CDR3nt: TGTGCCAGCAGAATCATCGGGACAGGGCAAGGCTACACCTTC
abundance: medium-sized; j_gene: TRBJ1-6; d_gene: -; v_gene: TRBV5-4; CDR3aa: CASSFEGSNSPLHF; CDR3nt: TGTGCCAGCAGCTTTGAGGGGAGTAATTCACCCCTCCACTTT
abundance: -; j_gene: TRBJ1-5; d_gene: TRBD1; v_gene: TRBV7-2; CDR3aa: CASSSGQSSNQPQHF; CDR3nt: TGTGCCAGCAGCTCGGGACAGTCTAGCAATCAGCCCCAGCATTTT
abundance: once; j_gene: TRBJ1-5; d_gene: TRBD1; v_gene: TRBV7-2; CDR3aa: CASSLQDRGNQPQHF; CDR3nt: TGTGCCAGCAGCTTACAGGACAGGGGAAATCAGCCCCAGCATTTT
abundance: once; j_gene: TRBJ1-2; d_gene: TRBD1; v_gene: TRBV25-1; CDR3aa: CACSDTGTGPYGTYGYTF; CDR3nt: TGTGCCTGTTCTGACACCGGGACAGGGCCGTACGGGACCTATGGCTACACCTTC
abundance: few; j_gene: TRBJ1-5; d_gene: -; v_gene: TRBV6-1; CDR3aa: CASSEAGARVQPQHF; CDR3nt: TGTGCCAGCAGTGAAGCGGGGGCTCGGGTTCAGCCCCAGCATTTT
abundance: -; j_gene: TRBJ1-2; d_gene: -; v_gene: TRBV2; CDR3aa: CASSDAGSGYTF; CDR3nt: TGTGCCAGCAGTGACGCGGGTTCTGGCTACACCTTC
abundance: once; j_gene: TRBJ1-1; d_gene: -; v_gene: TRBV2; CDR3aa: CASSESTGRNTEAFF; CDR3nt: TGTGCCAGCAGTGAATCAACAGGAAGGAACACTGAAGCTTTCTTT